The next 25 T cell receptor beta chains were all read from a single sample in a study of blood T cell repertoires in COVID-19. The data were produced by immunoSEQ multiplex PCR, yet TCRdb's version contains in-frame clones alone and is incomplete. The sample shows about 69,000 clones, about nine tenths of them seen only once. Source material: peripheral blood. The receptors come from a woman younger than 35 with acute or convalescent COVID-19.

This chain connects TRBV29-1 to TRBJ1-2; possible D gene TRBD1, 6 bases. Deletions cut 3 bases from V and 7 bases from J, with 15 bases between. The CDR3 extends over 13 amino acids. Germline loops: CDR1 SQVTM, CDR2 ANQGSEA. CDR3 nucleotide sequence: TGCAGCGTTGAGGAACAGATCAGGGGTGGCTACACCTTC. Translating it yields CSVEEQIRGGYTF.

This chain connects TRBV7-9 to TRBJ1-5; D possibly corresponds to TRBD1 (5 bases). The V end lost 5 bases, the J end lost 9 bases, and 23 bases lay between the germline ends. The CDR3 is 16 amino acids. The germline gives CDR1 SEHNR, CDR2 FQNEAQ (reference sequence). The CDR3 bases are TGTGCCAGCAGCCTTAATCTCACCCTATTAAGGGGGCCCCAGCATTTT. It encodes CASSLNLTLLRGPQHF.

The V gene is TRBV29-1, the J gene TRBJ1-1; maybe TRBD1 (5 bases). Trimming cost V 5 bases and J 2 bases, with 21 bases left between them. CDR3 length equals 16 residues. Germline V CDR1 and CDR2: SQVTM, ANQGSEA. The CDR3 reads CSVRGTIRGRNTEAFF. CDR3 DNA: TGCAGCGTTAGAGGTACGATACGGGGGAGAAACACTGAAGCTTTCTTT.

The chain has TRBV6-5 and TRBJ1-1; 10 nucleotides line up with TRBD1. The ends lost 4 bases at V and 3 bases at J; junction bases unmatched: 2. Germline CDR1 reads MNHEY; CDR2 reads SVGAGI. CDR3 length: 14 residues. CDR3 nucleotide sequence: TGTGCCAGCAGTTCCGGGACAGGGGACACTGAAGCTTTCTTT. Encoded protein: CASSSGTGDTEAFF.

This sequence joins TRBV15 and TRBJ1-5, with D tentatively TRBD1 (5 bases). The ends were cut back, 1 base at V and 6 bases at J, with 10 bases in the middle. This CDR3 region has 14 residues. Germline CDR1 reads LNHNV; CDR2 reads YYDKDF (reference sequence). For the CDR3, the DNA is TGTGCCACCAGCAGAGTGGGACTCGGTCAGCCCCAGCATTTT. Translation gives CATSRVGLGQPQHF.

This chain links TRBV4-1 with TRBJ2-7; 8 bases are a match to TRBD1. J lost 1 base, V lost 1 base, and 3 bases had no gene match. Germline V gene data show CDR1 as MGHRA and CDR2 as YSYEKL. The CDR3 extends over 15 amino acids. CDR3 bases: TGCGCCAGCAGCCAAGTTAACAGGGGGTCCTACGAGCAGTACTTC. The encoded protein is CASSQVNRGSYEQYF.

The chain employs TRBV2 and TRBJ2-5; D perhaps matches TRBD1 (5 bases). V was pared by 2 bases and J by 5 bases, with 12 bases between. In germline, CDR1 is SNHLY, CDR2 FYNNEI. The CDR3 spans 14 residues. CDR3 residues: CASSETRGWETQYF. The CDR3 region has the DNA TGTGCCAGCAGTGAAACAAGGGGCTGGGAGACCCAGTACTTC.

V usage is TRBV10-2 and J usage is TRBJ1-6; 9 positions match TRBD1. CDR1 WSHSY and CDR2 SAAADI come from the germline V gene. The CDR3 spans 14 residues. V was clipped by 8 bases and J by 9 bases; unmatched bases: 8. In DNA, the CDR3 is TGCGCCAGCCGACCGGGACAGGGTATTTCACCCCTCCACTTT. This translates into CASRPGQGISPLHF.

The rearrangement links TRBV5-4 to TRBJ2-1, with D perhaps TRBD2 (5 bases). CDR3 size: 14 residues. The V gene's germline CDR1 is SGHNT and CDR2 YYREEE (reference sequence). V was clipped by 3 bases and J by 1 base, with 8 bases between them. The DNA for the CDR3 is TGTGCCAGCAGCTCGGGGTCTTCCTACAATGAGCAGTTCTTC. Protein: CASSSGSSYNEQFF.

V is TRBV3-1 (or the pseudogene TRBV3-2) and J is TRBJ2-1; no clear D gene. CDR1 and CDR2 (germline): LGHDT, YNNKEL (reference sequence). The CDR3 length is 13 residues. Trimming took 5 bases from V and 7 from J, leaving 12 bases between them. CDR3 coding DNA: TGTGCCAGCAGCGACCGTACCAGGAATGAGCAGTTCTTC. The encoded protein is CASSDRTRNEQFF.

V gene TRBV15 combines with J gene TRBJ2-5; D might be TRBD1 (6 bases). V was pared by 0 bases and J by 1 base, with 12 bases between. Germline V gene lookup returns CDR1 LNHNV and CDR2 YYDKDF (reference sequence). This CDR3 contains 16 residues. The CDR3 DNA is TGTGCCACCAGCAGAGATGACGCAGGGGCCCAAGAGACCCAGTACTTC. Amino acids: CATSRDDAGAQETQYF.

The chain uses TRBV14 and TRBJ2-2; D perhaps matches TRBD2 (5 bases). The germline V and J ends were trimmed by 0 bases and 7 bases, with 9 bases remaining between them. The V gene's germline CDR1 is SGHDN and CDR2 FVKESK. The CDR3 consists of 14 residues. The CDR3 protein is CASSQDAGVGELFF. The DNA of the CDR3 is TGTGCCAGCAGCCAAGATGCCGGGGTCGGGGAGCTGTTTTTT.

This chain joins TRBV18 and TRBJ2-3; 11 nucleotides match TRBD2. The CDR3 runs to 16 residues. J lost 6 bases, V lost 0 bases, and 5 bases had no gene match. In germline, CDR1 is KGHSH, CDR2 LQKENI. DNA of the CDR3: TGTGCCAGCTCACCACCTAGCGGGGGGGCCATCGATACGCAGTATTTT. Protein: CASSPPSGGAIDTQYF.

The V call is TRBV30, the J call TRBJ2-7, with D perhaps matching TRBD2 (6 bases). Germline CDR1 reads GTSNPN; CDR2 reads SVGIG (reference sequence). Trimming removed 8 bases at V and 7 bases at J, with 21 bases between. This CDR3 region has 13 residues. CDR3 amino acids: CAHNPGLTGEQYF. The CDR3 coding sequence is TGTGCCCATAATCCGGGACTTACCGGGGAGCAGTACTTC.

The chain combines TRBV7-2 with TRBJ1-2, with 9 bases that match TRBD1. The junction had 16 bases not matched to a gene; V was cut back by 3 bases and J by 5 bases. CDR1 and CDR2 (germline): SGHTA, FQGNSA. This CDR3 spans 18 amino acids. CDR3: CASSFSEPSGTGLYGYTF. The CDR3 DNA reads TGTGCCAGCAGCTTTTCAGAACCATCCGGGACAGGGTTGTATGGCTACACCTTC.

This chain links TRBV28 with TRBJ2-7; the match to TRBD2 covers 8 bases. Trimming removed 3 bases from V and 4 bases from J; junction bases left unmatched: 8. The CDR3 spans 15 residues. Per germline, CDR1 MDHEN and CDR2 SYDVKM. This chain's CDR3 is CASSFHRGRMYEQYF. The CDR3 DNA reads TGTGCCAGCAGTTTCCACCGCGGGAGGATGTACGAGCAGTACTTC.

The rearrangement uses TRBV18 and TRBJ2-3; D might be TRBD2 (6 bases). This CDR3 comprises 14 residues. Germline V gene sequence: CDR1 KGHSH, CDR2 LQKENI. V gave up 3 bases and J gave up 7 bases, with 14 bases separating them. The CDR3 DNA follows: TGTGCCAGCTCACCCAACCGGGACTCTCATACGCAGTATTTT. It is translated as CASSPNRDSHTQYF.

The chain couples TRBV7-9 to TRBJ2-4; 8 nucleotides match TRBD2. V gave up 1 base and J gave up 9 bases; unmatched junction bases: 11. CDR3 size: 16 residues. Germline V gives CDR1 SEHNR, CDR2 FQNEAQ (reference sequence). The CDR3 spells CASSLDGSGGRGIQYF. CDR3 nucleotides: TGTGCCAGCAGCTTAGATGGATCGGGGGGGCGCGGCATTCAGTACTTC.

The chain combines TRBV16 with TRBJ2-2; tentative D call: TRBD2 (5 bases). The CDR3 covers 13 residues. Germline V gene lookup returns CDR1 KGHSY and CDR2 FQNENV. V lost 4 bases and J lost 2, with 5 bases in between. The CDR3 DNA reads TGTGCCAGCAGCCGGACTAACACCGGGGAGCTGTTTTTT. The encoded protein is CASSRTNTGELFF.

The chain is built from TRBV7-9 and TRBJ1-1; 7 bases line up with TRBD1. This CDR3 contains 15 residues. Per germline, CDR1 SEHNR and CDR2 FQNEAQ (reference sequence). Trimming at V came to 4 bases and at J to 4 bases, leaving 9 bases not matched to a gene. The CDR3 loop is CASSSSSGGRTEAFF. The CDR3, as DNA: TGTGCCAGCAGCTCATCCTCAGGGGGGCGCACTGAAGCTTTCTTT.

J is TRBJ1-3 and V is TRBV5-1; the match to TRBD1 covers 10 bases. This CDR3 region has 16 residues. The germline CDR1 and CDR2 sequences are SGHRS and YFSETQ. V dropped 4 bases and J dropped 6; count of bases not matched to a gene: 10. For the CDR3, the DNA is TGCGCCAGCAGCATCGGGACAGGGGATTTGGAAAACACCATATATTTT. Its translation: CASSIGTGDLENTIYF.

The rearrangement joins TRBV5-6 to TRBJ1-3; TRBD1 is a possible D gene (6 bases). The germline V gene encodes CDR1 SGHDT and CDR2 YYEEEE. CDR3 length: 15 amino acids. The V gene lost 4 bases and the J gene lost 2 bases, with 13 bases spanning the gap. CDR3 protein: CASSRGWTAGNTIYF. CDR3 bases: TGTGCCAGCAGCCGGGGATGGACAGCTGGAAACACCATATATTTT.

This chain joins TRBV7-8 and TRBJ2-1; TRBD2 aligns across 8 bases. The CDR3 has 16 amino acids. The V gene end was trimmed by 4 bases and the J gene end by 5 bases; junction bases not matched to a gene: 10. CDR1 is SGHVS and CDR2 is FQNEAQ in the germline V gene. The CDR3 sequence is CASSSPRVAGNNEQFF. Here the CDR3 DNA reads TGTGCCAGCAGCTCCCCTAGGGTAGCGGGGAACAATGAGCAGTTCTTC. Full variable domain (remainder filled in from reference TRBV7-8 and TRBJ2-1): GAGVSQSPRYKVAKRGQDVALRCDPISGHVSLFWYQQALGQGPEFLTYFQNEAQLDKSGLPSDRFFAERPEGSVSTLKIQRTQQEDSAVYLCASSSPRVAGNNEQFFGPGTRLTVL.

Points on this clone: An end of the junction does not agree with germline; a read error may underlie this. The genes are TRBV7-2 and TRBJ1-1; 10 nucleotides agree with TRBD1. This CDR3 region has 13 residues. From germline, CDR1 is SGHTA and CDR2 FQGNSA. The DNA for the CDR3 is TGTGCCTGCAGGGACAGGGGTTCCACTGAAGCTTTCTTT. Its protein product is CACRDRGSTEAFF.

The table lists this clone with a few counts. This rearrangement joins TRBV19 to TRBJ1-3; D is unclear. Trimming stripped 0 bases from V and 0 bases from J, with 6 bases between. The CDR3 has 15 amino acids. CDR1 and CDR2 (germline): LNHDA, SQIVND (reference sequence). DNA of the CDR3: TGTGCCAGTAGTATAGAAGGAGCCTCTGGAAACACCATATATTTT. The encoded protein is CASSIEGASGNTIYF.